Following are 20 T cell receptor beta chains from one sample sequenced in a study of blood T cells in healthy people across ages. The second PCR ran roughly 6 to 11 cycles with a sample-barcoded 5' primer and J-beta primers. TCRdb reprocessed the 5' RACE reads with MiXCR, giving one entry per CDR3 protein. Among hundreds of thousands of distinct CDR3 sequences listed, roughly 21% were seen once. The sequenced material came from blood. All receptors derive from a man in his 70s in good health.

CDR3 nucleotide sequence: TGTGCCAGCAGCTTGGTGGCAGACACAACTAATGAAAAACTGTTTTTT. As protein: CASSLVADTTNEKLFF. The chain couples TRBV5-6 to TRBJ1-4; D unresolved. V was pared by 0 bases and J by 0 bases, with 9 bases between. Per germline, CDR1 SGHDT and CDR2 YYEEEE. The CDR3 contains 16 residues.

The chain combines TRBV12-3 or TRBV12-4 with TRBJ1-2; D uncertain. The V and J ends lost 4 bases and 1 base respectively, with 10 bases between them. The CDR3 spans 14 residues. CDR3 coding DNA: TGTGCCAGCAGTTCCTGGACGGATAACTATGGCTACACCTTC. This translates into CASSSWTDNYGYTF.

The chain uses TRBV7-6 and TRBJ1-4, with unresolved D. Germline CDR1 is SGHVS and CDR2 is FNYEAQ. Trimming shortened V by 1 base and J by 8 bases, and 14 bases separated the two germline ends. The length of the CDR3 is 15 residues. CDR3 nucleotide sequence: TGTGCCAGCAGCTTAGTCCCCCGGGGAGAGGAAAAACTGTTTTTT. Translating gives CASSLVPRGEEKLFF.

This clonotype came up a few times. An end of the junction differs from the germline gene, which may be a read error. The rearrangement joins TRBV5-1 to TRBJ2-7; D is perhaps TRBD1 or TRBD2 (5 bases each). The CDR3 spans 15 residues. Germline V gene sequence: CDR1 SGHRS, CDR2 YFSETQ. The CDR3 spells CASSFGARGSYGQYF. In DNA, the CDR3 is TGCGCCAGCAGCTTCGGGGCGAGGGGCTCCTACGGGCAGTACTTC. Drawing the rest from reference TRBV5-1 and TRBJ2-7, the complete variable domain is KAGVTQTPRYLIKTRGQQVTLSCSPISGHRSVSWYQQTPGQGLQFLFEYFSETQRNKGNFPGRFSGRQFSNSRSEMNVSTLELGDSALYLCASSFGARGSYGQYFGPGTRLTVT.

The rearrangement joins TRBV3-1 to TRBJ2-5, with D perhaps matching TRBD2 (6 bases). The CDR3 runs to 17 residues. The V gene lost 0 bases and the J gene lost 0 bases, with 14 bases spanning the gap. CDR1 LGHDT and CDR2 YNNKEL come from the germline V gene (reference sequence). The DNA for the CDR3 is TGTGCCAGCAGCCAAGATGGGGTAGCGGTCAACCAAGAGACCCAGTACTTC. This codes for CASSQDGVAVNQETQYF.

Notes on this clonotype: A junction end diverges from the germline sequence, so it may reflect a read error. The chain joins TRBV4-1 to TRBJ2-7; 9 bases agree with TRBD2. This CDR3 contains 15 residues. Per the germline V gene, CDR1 is MGHRA and CDR2 is YSYEKL. The CDR3, as DNA: TGCGCCAGCAGCCAAGATCGGGGCGGGAGGGCCTCTCCGTTCTTC. This codes for CASSQDRGGRASPFF.

Notes on this clonotype: A far larger clone lies a single base away; this is likely a read error. This chain links TRBV5-1 with TRBJ2-5; maybe TRBD1 (6 bases). From germline, CDR1 is SGHRS and CDR2 YFSETQ. The length of the CDR3 is 13 residues. CDR3 nucleotide sequence: TGCGCCAGCAGCAGGGACAATCAAGAGCCCCAGTACTTC. It is translated as CASSRDNQEPQYF.

The chain recombines TRBV4-3 with TRBJ2-5, with TRBD2 matching over 10 bases. V shed 8 bases and J 7 bases; nucleotides not matched to a gene: 7. CDR1 is LGHNA, CDR2 YSLEER, per germline. The CDR3 is 13 residues long. CDR3 in DNA: TGCGCCAGCGCCCTGGAGCGGGGGGGGACCCAGTACTTC. The encoded protein is CASALERGGTQYF.

This clonotype has at least ten counts. The gene calls are TRBV2 and TRBJ2-1; TRBD2 matches 12 bases. The CDR3 totals 19 residues. Per the germline V gene, CDR1 is SNHLY and CDR2 is FYNNEI. V lost 5 bases to trimming and J lost 2 bases; unmatched junction nucleotides: 13. This CDR3 reads CASSSNDLLAGGTYNEQFF. DNA for the CDR3: TGTGCCAGCAGTTCAAATGACTTACTAGCGGGAGGCACCTACAATGAGCAGTTCTTC.

In this sample, this clonotype turned up a few times. This rearrangement joins TRBV7-2 to TRBJ1-5; D is unresolved. Trimming took 2 bases from V and 0 from J, leaving 14 bases between them. Germline loops: CDR1 SGHTA, CDR2 FQGNSA. The CDR3 is 17 amino acids. CDR3 loop: CASSLLGQLYSNQPQHF. DNA for the CDR3: TGTGCCAGCAGCTTACTAGGCCAGCTCTATAGCAATCAGCCCCAGCATTTT.

The genes are TRBV28 and TRBJ2-6; tentatively, D is TRBD1 or TRBD2 (5 bases each). This CDR3 contains 17 residues. Trimming cost V 6 bases and J 0 bases, with 15 bases left between them. CDR1 is MDHEN, CDR2 SYDVKM, per germline. CDR3 amino acids: CASSKGTFSSGANVLTF. The CDR3 nucleotides are TGTGCCAGCAGCAAAGGGACGTTTTCCTCTGGGGCCAACGTCCTGACTTTC.

CDR3 sequence: CSVVRDRGNEQYF. The CDR3 DNA follows: TGCAGCGTGGTCCGGGACAGGGGCAACGAGCAGTACTTC. The chain couples TRBV29-1 to TRBJ2-5; TRBD1 agrees at 10 bases. Judging by the DNA end, TRBJ2-7 fits better; the J call may be wrong. CDR3 length: 13 amino acids. From germline, CDR1 is SQVTM and CDR2 ANQGSEA.

This clonotype appeared a few times. The chain recombines TRBV4-3 with TRBJ2-1; TRBD2 is a possible D gene (6 bases). CDR1 is LGHNA, CDR2 YSLEER, per germline. The CDR3 loop spans 14 amino acids. V was pared by 4 bases and J by 5 bases, with 12 bases between. The CDR3 DNA reads as TGCGCCAGCAGCCTTCTAGCGCTTCACAATGAGCAGTTCTTC. As protein: CASSLLALHNEQFF.

This clonotype has a count of ten or more. The rearrangement joins TRBV5-1 to TRBJ2-5; TRBD2 matches 10 bases. The last part of the DNA fits TRBJ2-1 better; the J call may be wrong. This CDR3 spans 16 amino acids. Germline V gene lookup returns CDR1 SGHRS and CDR2 YFSETQ. CDR3 DNA sequence: TGCGCCAGCAGCTTGGAGGCTAGCGGGAGTGGGAATGAGCAGTTCTTC. It encodes CASSLEASGSGNEQFF.

This clonotype occurred once. The V gene is TRBV12-3 or TRBV12-4, the J gene TRBJ1-6; 7 bases agree with TRBD1. The CDR3 is made up of 15 amino acids. The V gene end was trimmed by 3 bases and the J gene end by 7 bases; junction bases not matched to a gene: 6. In nucleotides, the CDR3 is TGTGCCAGCAGTTTCAAGACAGGGTGGAATTCACCCCTCCACTTT. Amino acid sequence: CASSFKTGWNSPLHF.

The chain joins TRBV5-6 to TRBJ1-2; D remains unclear. V was trimmed by 0 bases and J by 11 bases, leaving 14 bases between them. The CDR3 has 13 residues. Per germline, CDR1 SGHDT and CDR2 YYEEEE. Written as DNA, the CDR3 is TGTGCCAGCAGCTTGGGATCGGGCTTCGAGTACACCTTC. It specifies CASSLGSGFEYTF. Looking up the rest from reference TRBV5-6 and TRBJ1-2 gives the full variable domain: DAGVTQSPTHLIKTRGQQVTLRCSPKSGHDTVSWYQQALGQGPQFIFQYYEEEERQRGNFPDRFSGHQFPNYSSELNVNALLLGDSALYLCASSLGSGFEYTFGSGTRLTVV.

The chain recombines TRBV12-3 or TRBV12-4 with TRBJ2-5; 7 bases agree with TRBD2. TRBJ2-1 matches the DNA end more closely, so the J call is doubtful. The CDR3 contains 13 residues. The CDR3 DNA reads as TGTGCCAGCAGCCTAGACAGCGGGATTGAGCAGTTCTTC. This gives the protein CASSLDSGIEQFF.

The rearrangement uses TRBV20-1 and TRBJ1-2; no definite D call. Germline lookup yields CDR1 DFQATT and CDR2 SNEGSKA (reference sequence). V was clipped by 0 bases and J by 0 bases, with 14 bases between them. The CDR3 spans 16 residues. The CDR3 nucleotides are TGCAGTGCTAGAGATCGGGCAGGCTCATCTAACTATGGCTACACCTTC. Translating gives CSARDRAGSSNYGYTF.

This chain uses TRBV5-6 with TRBJ2-5; D is perhaps TRBD1 (6 bases). The CDR3 runs 15 residues. From germline, CDR1 is SGHDT and CDR2 YYEEEE. V was clipped by 4 bases and J by 5 bases, with 18 bases between them. The CDR3 DNA reads as TGTGCCAGCAGCAGTGAACAGGGAAACAGGGAGACCCAGTACTTC. Translated, it gives CASSSEQGNRETQYF.

Concerning this clonotype: This may be a read error, as it is one base from a much larger clone. The chain has TRBV29-1 and TRBJ2-5; D tentatively fits TRBD1 or TRBD2 (5 bases each). The CDR3 is made up of 13 amino acids. CDR1 and CDR2 (germline): SQVTM, ANQGSEA. V lost 5 bases and J 4 bases, leaving 14 bases between the germline ends. CDR3 DNA sequence: TGCAGCGTTCGGGACGGTCCCCGAGAGACCCAGTACTTC. Its protein product is CSVRDGPRETQYF. Drawing the rest from reference TRBV29-1 and TRBJ2-5, the complete variable domain is SAVISQKPSRDICQRGTSLTIQCQVDSQVTMMFWYRQQPGQSLTLIATANQGSEATYESGFVIDKFPISRPNLTFSTLTVSNMSPEDSSIYLCSVRDGPRETQYFGPGTRLLVL.